A selection of T cell receptor beta chains follows, all from one sample in a study of a mutant IDH1 vaccine in newly diagnosed glioma. Antigens of these TCRs are unknown. Measured with immunoSEQ multiplex PCR; TCRdb has only the in-frame clones, and not every one. This sample carries roughly 60,000 clones, roughly four fifths of them seen once, and the ten largest clones take over 7%. The material sequenced was PBMCs, taken from a glioma patient whose treatment included an IDH1 peptide vaccine. These receptors all stem from a woman between 50 and 59 years old with glioma. CDR3s include the opening cysteine and the closing phenylalanine or tryptophan. A D gene is named only where the DNA matches it firmly. Clone size is stated in some rows and not others, as once, few, many or a class when expanded.

>TRBJ1-2|TRBV28|NA|NA
TGTGCCAGCAGTACCTACCGGTGGGGCTACACCTTC
CASSTYRWGYTF
>TRBJ2-1|TRBV10-3|NA|NA
TGTGCCATCAGTGAGGGCGCCGGCTACAATGAGCAGTTCTTC
CAISEGAGYNEQFF
>TRBJ1-1|TRBV19|NA|TRBD1
TGTGCCAGTAGTATCGGAGGACAGGGGGTCACTGAAGCTTTCTTT
CASSIGGQGVTEAFF
>TRBJ2-3|TRBV10-3|once|TRBD2
TGTGCCATTCTATATCGGGTAGCGGGGGGGACAGATACGCAGTATTTT
CAILYRVAGGTDTQYF
>TRBJ1-2|TRBV15|few|NA
TGTGCCACCAGCAGAGGGACAGCATTATGGGGAGGCTACACCTTC
CATSRGTALWGGYTF
>TRBJ1-2|TRBV19|NA|NA
TGTGCCAGCCTCCGCCAGGGCAACTATGGCTACACCTTC
CASLRQGNYGYTF
>TRBJ1-2|TRBV29-1|NA|TRBD1
TGCAGCGTTGACGAGCCTATCGGGACAGGGGGCGCTGACTATGGCTACACCTTC
CSVDEPIGTGGADYGYTF
>TRBJ1-1|TRBV4-3|NA|TRBD1
TGCGCCAGCAGCCAGCTAAACCTCGGGACAGCCTTCTCCACTGAAGCTTTCTTT
CASSQLNLGTAFSTEAFF
>TRBJ2-3|TRBV7-9|NA|NA
TGTGCCAGCAGCTCGACCACATACACAGATACGCAGTATTTT
CASSSTTYTDTQYF
>TRBJ2-1|TRBV13|NA|NA
TGTGCCAGCAGCTTAGAGCTGCAAAGGGGTCGGAATGAGCAGTTCTTC
CASSLELQRGRNEQFF
>TRBJ2-7|TRBV6-1|NA|NA
TGTGCCAGCAGTGAAGCCCGGAGTTACAGTCCGGGCTCCTACGAGCAGTACTTC
CASSEARSYSPGSYEQYF
>TRBJ1-2|TRBV27|NA|NA
TGTGCCAGCCGTGGGACCTCGGGGGTCGGCTACACCTTC
CASRGTSGVGYTF
>TRBJ1-6|TRBV19|NA|NA
TGTGCCAGTACCCCTATGTGGGGCTCACCCCTCCACTTT
CASTPMWGSPLHF
>TRBJ2-5|TRBV7-9|NA|NA
TGTGCCAGCAGCTTAGGTATCTCAGACCAAGAGACCCAGTACTTC
CASSLGISDQETQYF
>TRBJ1-4|TRBV19|NA|NA
TGTGCCAGTAGCCCCACCTCAACTAATGAAAAACTGTTTTTT
CASSPTSTNEKLFF